The clone carrying this T cell receptor (beta chain) has only a few counts. What it binds is unknown. Trimming took 0 bases from V and 4 from J, leaving 7 bases between them. The CDR3 extends over 13 amino acids. In germline, CDR1 is SQVTM, CDR2 ANQGSEA. The data originate from a study of T-cell memory formation after mild COVID-19. Study context: Across donors, TCR clusters were largely donor specific.

The study's findings and limits: Shrinking CD4+ clones resided mostly in CM and EM, and CD8+ ones in EMRA.

TCRdb fed the 5' RACE reads into MiXCR, producing one record per CDR3 protein. The profile shows roughly 600,000 distinct CDR3 sequences, under 20% of them singletons. This chain joins TRBV29-1 and TRBJ2-1; D not certain. The receptor comes from an adult woman who had mild COVID-19 (a few samples of this study predate the infection). Cell type and time point are not known. The sequencing input was PBMCs or a T cell subset sorted from them (not recorded which). The CDR3 DNA is TGCAGCGTTGAAGATAGCCCTTACAATGAGCAGTTCTTC. Protein sequence: CSVEDSPYNEQFF.